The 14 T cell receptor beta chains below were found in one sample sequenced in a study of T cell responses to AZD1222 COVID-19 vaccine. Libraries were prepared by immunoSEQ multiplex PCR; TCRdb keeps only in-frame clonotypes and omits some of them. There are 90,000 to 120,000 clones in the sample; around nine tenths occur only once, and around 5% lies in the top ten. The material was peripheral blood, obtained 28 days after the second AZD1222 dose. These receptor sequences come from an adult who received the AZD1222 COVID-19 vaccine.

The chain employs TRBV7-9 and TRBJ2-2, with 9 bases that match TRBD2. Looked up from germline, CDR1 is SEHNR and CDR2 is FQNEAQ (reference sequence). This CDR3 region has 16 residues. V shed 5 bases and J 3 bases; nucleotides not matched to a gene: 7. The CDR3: CASSPRGGADTGELFF. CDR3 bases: TGTGCCAGCAGCCCGCGGGGGGGGGCTGACACCGGGGAGCTGTTTTTT.

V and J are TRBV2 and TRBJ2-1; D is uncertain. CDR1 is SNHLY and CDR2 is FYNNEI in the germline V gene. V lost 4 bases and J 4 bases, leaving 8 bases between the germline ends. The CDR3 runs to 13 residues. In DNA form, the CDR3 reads TGTGCCAGCAGTGCGGGCGTGTACAATGAGCAGTTCTTC. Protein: CASSAGVYNEQFF.

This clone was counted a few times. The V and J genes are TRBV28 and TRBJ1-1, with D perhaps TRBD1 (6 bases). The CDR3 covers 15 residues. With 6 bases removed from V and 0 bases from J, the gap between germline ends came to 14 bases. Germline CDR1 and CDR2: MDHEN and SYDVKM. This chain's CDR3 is CASSLGGSLNTEAFF. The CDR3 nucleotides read TGTGCCAGCAGCCTTGGGGGCAGCTTGAACACTGAAGCTTTCTTT.

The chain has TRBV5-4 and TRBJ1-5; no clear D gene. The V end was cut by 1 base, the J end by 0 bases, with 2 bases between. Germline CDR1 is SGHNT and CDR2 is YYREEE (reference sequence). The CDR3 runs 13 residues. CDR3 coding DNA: TGTGCCAGCAGCTTGTTTAGCAATCAGCCCCAGCATTTT. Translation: CASSLFSNQPQHF.

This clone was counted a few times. The CDR3 is CASSLAGAMNTEAFF. The CDR3 DNA reads as TGTGCCAGCAGCTTAGCGGGGGCTATGAACACTGAAGCTTTCTTT. The genes are TRBV7-9 and TRBJ1-1; perhaps TRBD1 as D (6 bases). V shed 0 bases and J shed 0 bases, with 8 bases lying between them. The CDR3 spans 15 residues. The V gene's germline CDR1 is SEHNR and CDR2 FQNEAQ (reference sequence).

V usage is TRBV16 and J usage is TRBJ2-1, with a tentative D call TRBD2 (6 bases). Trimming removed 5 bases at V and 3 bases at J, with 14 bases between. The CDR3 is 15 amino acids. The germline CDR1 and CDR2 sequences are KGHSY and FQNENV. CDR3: CASSVGLDLYNEQFF. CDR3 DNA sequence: TGTGCCAGCAGCGTGGGACTGGACCTCTACAATGAGCAGTTCTTC.

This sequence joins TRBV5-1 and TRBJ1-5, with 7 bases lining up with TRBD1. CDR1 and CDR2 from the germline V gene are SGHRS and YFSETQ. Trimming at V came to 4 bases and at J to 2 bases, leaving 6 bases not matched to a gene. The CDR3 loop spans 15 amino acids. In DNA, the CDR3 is TGCGCCAGCAGCCTGACAGGGAGCGGCAATCAGCCCCAGCATTTT. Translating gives CASSLTGSGNQPQHF. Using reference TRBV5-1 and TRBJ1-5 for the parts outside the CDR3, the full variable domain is KAGVTQTPRYLIKTRGQQVTLSCSPISGHRSVSWYQQTPGQGLQFLFEYFSETQRNKGNFPGRFSGRQFSNSRSEMNVSTLELGDSALYLCASSLTGSGNQPQHFGDGTRLSIL.

The CDR3 spells CASSLFTTTNEKLFF. In nucleotides, the CDR3 is TGTGCCAGCAGCTTGTTTACTACAACTAATGAAAAACTGTTTTTT. V and J are TRBV5-6 and TRBJ1-4; D not certain. Germline lookup yields CDR1 SGHDT and CDR2 YYEEEE. V was pared by 1 base and J by 0 bases, with 7 bases between. The CDR3 extends over 15 amino acids.

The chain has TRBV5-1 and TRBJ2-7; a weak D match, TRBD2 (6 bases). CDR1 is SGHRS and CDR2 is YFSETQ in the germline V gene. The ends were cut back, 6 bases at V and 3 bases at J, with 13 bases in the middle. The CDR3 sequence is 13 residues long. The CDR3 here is CASTGGGSYEQYF. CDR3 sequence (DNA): TGCGCCAGCACCGGGGGTGGCAGCTACGAGCAGTACTTC.

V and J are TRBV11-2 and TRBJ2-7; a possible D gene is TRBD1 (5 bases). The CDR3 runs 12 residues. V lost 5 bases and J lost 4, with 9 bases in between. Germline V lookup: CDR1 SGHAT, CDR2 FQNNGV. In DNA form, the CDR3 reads TGTGCCAGCAGCGTCAGGGTGTACGAGCAGTACTTC. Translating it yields CASSVRVYEQYF.

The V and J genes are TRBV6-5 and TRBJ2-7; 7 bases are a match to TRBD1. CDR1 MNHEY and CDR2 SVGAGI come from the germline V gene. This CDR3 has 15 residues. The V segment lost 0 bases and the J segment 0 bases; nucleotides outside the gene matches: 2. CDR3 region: CASSYSGQPSYEQYF. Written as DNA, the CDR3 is TGTGCCAGCAGTTACTCGGGACAGCCCTCCTACGAGCAGTACTTC.

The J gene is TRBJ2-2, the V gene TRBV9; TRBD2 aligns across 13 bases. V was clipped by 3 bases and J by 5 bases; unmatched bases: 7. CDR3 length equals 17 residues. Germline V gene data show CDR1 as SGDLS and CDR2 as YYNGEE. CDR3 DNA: TGTGCCAGCAGCGACCGACTAGCGGGGGGACGGACCGGGGAGCTGTTTTTT. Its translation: CASSDRLAGGRTGELFF.

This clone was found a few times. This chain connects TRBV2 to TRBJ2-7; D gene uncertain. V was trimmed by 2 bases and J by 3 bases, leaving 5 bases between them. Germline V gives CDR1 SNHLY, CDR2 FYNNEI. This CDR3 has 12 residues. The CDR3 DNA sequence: TGTGCCAGCAGTGAATTAGGCTACGAGCAGTACTTC. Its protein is CASSELGYEQYF.

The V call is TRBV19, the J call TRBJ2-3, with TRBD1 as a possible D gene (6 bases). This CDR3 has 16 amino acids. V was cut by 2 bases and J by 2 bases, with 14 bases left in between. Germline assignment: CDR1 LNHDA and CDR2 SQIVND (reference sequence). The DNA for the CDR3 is TGTGCCAGTAGTATATCGGGTCAGGGGTCCACAGATACGCAGTATTTT. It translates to CASSISGQGSTDTQYF.